What follows describes a single TCR beta chain. These data come from a study of blood T cell repertoires in COVID-19. About the research overall: Some COVID-19 samples were acute and others convalescent; all came from the United States, Italy and Spain. T cells, B-cell-depleted T cells, or PBMCs provided the cDNA or gDNA that served as material.

CDR1 MDHEN and CDR2 SYDVKM come from the germline V gene. This CDR3 comprises 20 residues. The V and J ends lost 4 bases and 2 bases, in that order; junction bases with no gene match: 16. Followed over time, Seattle patients had been enrolled while infection was active. Here immunoSEQ multiplex PCR was the method, and the copy in TCRdb shows in-frame clones only, minus some. Of under 400,000 clones in the sample, 75% to 90% were seen once. The specimen was peripheral blood. The chain is built from TRBV28 and TRBJ2-7; 14 nucleotides line up with TRBD2. This sequence was found in a woman aged 30 to 39 with COVID-19, enrolled during active disease. CDR3 sequence reads: CASSWRTDEGLAGEPYEQYF. The CDR3 DNA reads as TGTGCCAGCAGTTGGCGGACAGACGAGGGACTAGCGGGAGAACCCTACGAGCAGTACTTC.